The clone carrying this T cell receptor (beta chain) has more than one count but fewer than ten. Its antigen is currently unknown. Individual cDNA molecules were tagged with unique molecular identifiers. TCRdb recomputed calls from the 5' RACE reads with MiXCR, one row per CDR3 protein. The sample contains some 54,000 distinct CDR3 sequences, 8% to 13% of which appear only once. The entry originates in a study of early T cells in non-severe SARS-CoV-2 infection. Background on the study: It was bulk RNA from unsorted whole blood that was sequenced, and the chains were unpaired.

General study findings and limits: Sequences matched to VDJdb favored anti-spike CD8 responses, while private and CD4 specificities were missed.

V dropped 2 bases and J dropped 4 bases, with 6 bases sitting between them. The CDR3 contains 13 residues. Per germline, CDR1 SGHAT and CDR2 FQNNGV. The sequencing input was whole blood. This sequence joins TRBV11-2 and TRBJ1-5; TRBD1 might be the D (5 bases). The source is an adult who was a healthcare worker with PCR-confirmed SARS-CoV-2 infection or an uninfected control (not recorded which). The CDR3 DNA sequence: TGTGCCAGCAGCTTATGGGGGAATCAGCCCCAGCATTTT. Amino acid sequence: CASSLWGNQPQHF.